What follows are 16 T cell receptor beta chains derived from one specimen sequenced in a study of blood T cell repertoires in COVID-19. The assay was immunoSEQ multiplex PCR, and TCRdb's table has in-frame clones only and misses some. The sample lists some 130,000 clones; approximately 79% were seen once. The material sequenced was PBMCs or T cells enriched from blood (not recorded which). These TCRs come from a man in his forties with acute COVID-19.

The chain recombines TRBV3-1 (or the pseudogene TRBV3-2) with TRBJ2-2; D perhaps matches TRBD1 (5 bases). V was pared by 8 bases and J by 2 bases, with 12 bases between. The CDR3 contains 14 residues. Germline V gives CDR1 LGHDT, CDR2 YNNKEL (reference sequence). The CDR3 DNA reads TGTGCCAGCCGGCGGACAATCAACACCGGGGAGCTGTTTTTT. This sequence encodes CASRRTINTGELFF.

The chain joins TRBV7-2 to TRBJ1-3, with a possible D match to TRBD1 (6 bases). The CDR3 extends over 13 amino acids. CDR1 and CDR2 (germline): SGHTA, FQGNSA. The V gene lost 4 bases and the J gene lost 8 bases, with 12 bases spanning the gap. CDR3 nucleotide sequence: TGTGCCAGCAGCTCACAGGGTGGGGACACCATATATTTT. Protein sequence: CASSSQGGDTIYF.

V and J are TRBV7-2 and TRBJ2-5; a possible D gene is TRBD2 (6 bases). CDR3 size: 13 residues. Trimming removed 0 bases at V and 7 bases at J, with 9 bases between. Germline-derived CDR1 and CDR2 are SGHTA and FQGNSA. DNA of the CDR3: TGTGCCAGCAGCTTAGCGACCGGGGGGACCCAGTACTTC. Translating gives CASSLATGGTQYF.

The chain is built from TRBV12-3 or TRBV12-4 and TRBJ2-7; a weak D match, TRBD1 (6 bases). V lost 3 bases and J 0 bases, leaving 6 bases between the germline ends. The CDR3 totals 13 residues. For the CDR3, the DNA is TGTGCCAGCAGTTTGGGGGCCTCCTACGAGCAGTACTTC. Its protein product is CASSLGASYEQYF.

The chain is built from TRBV28 and TRBJ2-6; D is ambiguous. The CDR3 totals 12 residues. Germline assignment: CDR1 MDHEN and CDR2 SYDVKM. The ends were cut back, 7 bases at V and 4 bases at J, with 5 bases in the middle. CDR3 sequence reads: CASNRGANVLTF. Here the CDR3 DNA reads TGTGCCAGCAACCGGGGGGCCAACGTCCTGACTTTC.

Note on this clone: Germline and junction disagree at one end, which may indicate a read error. This chain uses TRBV6-5 with TRBJ1-3; 10 bases fit TRBD1. The length of the CDR3 is 15 residues. From germline, CDR1 is MNHEY and CDR2 SVGAGI. This CDR3 is CASSTDRGPGNTIYF. CDR3 DNA sequence: TGTGCCAGCAGTACTGACAGGGGGCCTGGGAACACCATATATTTT.

The chain recombines TRBV7-3 with TRBJ2-7; a possible D gene is TRBD1 (7 bases). There are 15 residues in the CDR3. Germline lookup yields CDR1 SGHTA and CDR2 FQGTGA. V was clipped by 5 bases and J by 2 bases, with 16 bases between them. This CDR3 is CASSPGGGVPYEQYF. The CDR3 nucleotides read TGTGCCAGCAGCCCTGGAGGGGGCGTTCCCTACGAGCAGTACTTC.

The CDR3 is CASSIRGGRDEQFF. The CDR3 region has the DNA TGTGCCAGTAGTATTAGGGGGGGGCGGGATGAGCAGTTCTTC. The chain employs TRBV19 and TRBJ2-1, with a tentative D call TRBD2 (7 bases). Trimming pared 3 bases from V and 8 bases from J, leaving 14 bases between. This CDR3 has 14 amino acids. CDR1 LNHDA and CDR2 SQIVND come from the germline V gene (reference sequence).

This chain connects TRBV5-1 to TRBJ2-1, with D hard to call. Germline V gives CDR1 SGHRS, CDR2 YFSETQ. Trimming took off 0 bases at V and 5 bases at J, with 12 bases between the two ends. The CDR3 runs 15 residues. The CDR3 region is CASSLELSTNNEQFF. The CDR3, as DNA: TGCGCCAGCAGCTTGGAACTCTCTACCAACAATGAGCAGTTCTTC.

V and J are TRBV6-5 and TRBJ2-5; 9 bases align to TRBD1. The CDR3 covers 14 residues. Unmatched junction bases numbered 7, after V lost 6 bases and J lost 5 bases. Germline-derived CDR1 and CDR2 are MNHEY and SVGAGI. The CDR3 region is CASRKGQGGETQYF. The DNA of the CDR3 is TGTGCCAGCAGAAAGGGACAGGGAGGGGAGACCCAGTACTTC.

The count of this clone is one. This chain connects TRBV7-2 to TRBJ2-1; D is unresolved. This CDR3 spans 12 amino acids. Germline CDR1 reads SGHTA; CDR2 reads FQGNSA. V lost 5 bases and J lost 9, with 11 bases in between. In DNA form, the CDR3 reads TGTGCCAGCAGCCCTGACTCCGGTGAGCAGTTCTTC. Its protein is CASSPDSGEQFF. Using reference TRBV7-2 and TRBJ2-1 for the parts outside the CDR3, the full variable domain is GAGVSQSPSNKVTEKGKDVELRCDPISGHTALYWYRQSLGQGLEFLIYFQGNSAPDKSGLPSDRFSAERTGGSVSTLTIQRTQQEDSAVYLCASSPDSGEQFFGPGTRLTVL.

This chain connects TRBV25-1 to TRBJ2-7; D gene ambiguous. CDR3 length: 12 amino acids. Germline loops: CDR1 MGHDK, CDR2 SYGVNS. Trimming cost V 5 bases and J 2 bases, with 7 bases left between them. The CDR3 DNA follows: TGTGCCAGCAGTTCCTACGCCTACGAGCAGTACTTC. This codes for CASSSYAYEQYF.

V gene TRBV19 combines with J gene TRBJ2-5, with D tentatively TRBD2 (5 bases). In germline, CDR1 is LNHDA, CDR2 SQIVND (reference sequence). The length of the CDR3 is 15 residues. V lost 4 bases and J 4 bases, leaving 16 bases between the germline ends. CDR3 sequence: CASSTFRAEGETQYF. CDR3 nucleotides: TGTGCCAGTAGTACATTCCGGGCCGAGGGAGAGACCCAGTACTTC.

The chain uses TRBV5-6 and TRBJ2-7; 9 bases fit TRBD1. Germline lookup yields CDR1 SGHDT and CDR2 YYEEEE. With 5 bases clipped from V and 0 bases from J, the junction kept 3 bases outside the gene matches. The CDR3 is made up of 14 amino acids. The CDR3 here is CASSSTGGSYEQYF. The CDR3 DNA reads as TGTGCCAGCAGTTCGACAGGGGGCTCCTACGAGCAGTACTTC. Supplemented by reference TRBV5-6 and TRBJ2-7, the full variable domain reads DAGVTQSPTHLIKTRGQQVTLRCSPKSGHDTVSWYQQALGQGPQFIFQYYEEEERQRGNFPDRFSGHQFPNYSSELNVNALLLGDSALYLCASSSTGGSYEQYFGPGTRLTVT.

The rearrangement uses TRBV10-3 and TRBJ1-6, with TRBD1 matching 7 bases. The CDR3 sequence is 14 residues long. Trimming at V came to 6 bases and at J to 7 bases, leaving 6 bases not matched to a gene. Germline CDR1 ENHRY, CDR2 SYGVKD. This CDR3 reads CAIRTGQPNSPLHF. The CDR3 nucleotides are TGTGCCATCAGGACGGGACAGCCCAATTCACCCCTCCACTTT.

The gene calls are TRBV3-1 (or the pseudogene TRBV3-2) and TRBJ2-1, with 7 bases identical to TRBD2. The CDR3 contains 15 residues. V was clipped by 3 bases and J by 7 bases; unmatched bases: 9. Per the germline V gene, CDR1 is LGHDT and CDR2 is YNNKEL (reference sequence). CDR3 DNA: TGTGCCAGCAGCCAGTTGGCGGGAGTAAGGAATGAGCAGTTCTTC. This sequence encodes CASSQLAGVRNEQFF.